These 29 T cell receptor beta chains share one sample of origin, sequenced in a study of T cells after yellow fever vaccination. In TCRdb, the 5' RACE reads were re-called with MiXCR into one record per CDR3 protein. In the table there are under 200,000 distinct CDR3 sequences, 11% of which are singletons. The sample consisted of CD8+ T cells sorted from PBMCs, taken 15 days after the yellow fever booster vaccination. Receptors originate from a man in his late teens or twenties who received the YFV17D yellow fever vaccine.

This chain joins TRBV30 and TRBJ2-7; perhaps D is TRBD1 or TRBD2 (6 bases each). The CDR3 is made up of 14 amino acids. Germline assignment: CDR1 GTSNPN and CDR2 SVGIG (reference sequence). Trimming stripped 5 bases from V and 0 bases from J, with 14 bases between. The CDR3 loop is CAWGGIRGSYEQYF. The CDR3, as DNA: TGTGCCTGGGGAGGGATCAGGGGCTCCTACGAGCAGTACTTC.

This clonotype was seen repeatedly, ten times or more. The J gene is TRBJ1-2, the V gene TRBV7-2; 9 bases are a match to TRBD1. CDR1 and CDR2 (germline): SGHTA, FQGNSA. CDR3 size: 13 residues. Unmatched junction bases numbered 6, after V lost 5 bases and J lost 8 bases. The chain's CDR3 is CASSPITGGGYTF. The CDR3 region has the DNA TGTGCCAGCAGCCCCATAACAGGGGGCGGCTACACCTTC.

The chain joins TRBV4-1 to TRBJ2-3, with TRBD2 matching 8 bases. CDR1 MGHRA and CDR2 YSYEKL come from the germline V gene. This CDR3 comprises 17 residues. V lost 0 bases, J lost 1 base, and 6 bases stayed unmatched. CDR3 amino acids: CASSQDSPAGGTDTQYF. CDR3 bases: TGCGCCAGCAGCCAAGATTCGCCAGCGGGAGGCACAGATACGCAGTATTTT.

This clonotype occurred a few times. CDR3 region: CASSLERVDAEAFF. The CDR3 DNA reads TGTGCCAGCAGCTTAGAGAGGGTCGACGCTGAAGCTTTCTTT. The V and J genes are TRBV7-9 and TRBJ1-1; D uncertain. CDR3 length equals 14 residues. V was shortened by 1 base and J by 6 bases, with 12 bases between the two germline ends. Germline V CDR1 and CDR2: SEHNR, FQNEAQ (reference sequence).

This clonotype was recorded a few times. The rearrangement uses TRBV7-9 and TRBJ2-3, with 7 bases that match TRBD1. The CDR3 loop spans 16 amino acids. CDR1 is SEHNR, CDR2 FQNEAQ, per germline (reference sequence). Trimming cost V 5 bases and J 0 bases; bases outside gene matches: 8. The CDR3 loop reads CASSPSRGLSTDTQYF. The CDR3 DNA is TGTGCCAGCAGCCCCTCCAGGGGGTTGAGCACAGATACGCAGTATTTT.

A few counts support this clonotype. CDR3 loop: CASSLWTDTDTQYF. CDR3 bases: TGTGCCAGCAGTTTATGGACAGACACAGATACGCAGTATTTT. The chain has TRBV6-5 and TRBJ2-3, with a tentative D call TRBD1 (6 bases). CDR1 and CDR2 (germline): MNHEY, SVGAGI. The ends were cut back, 4 bases at V and 2 bases at J, with 10 bases in the middle. The CDR3 totals 14 residues.

This clonotype was counted between two and nine times. The chain has TRBV12-3 or TRBV12-4 and TRBJ1-4; D is unclear. The V and J ends lost 8 bases and 0 bases respectively, with 13 bases between them. The CDR3 spans 15 residues. Written as DNA, the CDR3 is TGTGCCAGCGGTGCCTCTGTTGCAACTAATGAAAAACTGTTTTTT. Protein: CASGASVATNEKLFF.

This chain connects TRBV5-1 to TRBJ2-1, with D possibly TRBD1 on 6 matching bases. Germline assignment: CDR1 SGHRS and CDR2 YFSETQ. The CDR3 consists of 14 residues. The V and J ends lost 6 bases and 3 bases respectively, with 13 bases between them. In DNA, the CDR3 is TGCGCCAGCACCCAACAGGGCTTCTACAATGAGCAGTTCTTC. Encoded protein: CASTQQGFYNEQFF.

The sample holds a few counts of this clonotype. J is TRBJ1-1 and V is TRBV5-1; 7 bases agree with TRBD1. Per germline, CDR1 SGHRS and CDR2 YFSETQ. V lost 4 bases and J lost 8; bases outside the gene matches: 8. The length of the CDR3 is 13 residues. The CDR3 spells CASSIWTGEEAFF. Here the CDR3 DNA reads TGCGCCAGCAGCATTTGGACAGGAGAAGAAGCTTTCTTT. Filled out from reference TRBV5-1 and TRBJ1-1, the complete variable domain reads KAGVTQTPRYLIKTRGQQVTLSCSPISGHRSVSWYQQTPGQGLQFLFEYFSETQRNKGNFPGRFSGRQFSNSRSEMNVSTLELGDSALYLCASSIWTGEEAFFGQGTRLTVV.

The table lists this clonotype with many counts. This chain uses TRBV7-2 with TRBJ2-7; D tentatively fits TRBD1 or TRBD2 (5 bases each). The CDR3 totals 13 residues. The germline V gene encodes CDR1 SGHTA and CDR2 FQGNSA. V dropped 3 bases and J dropped 6 bases, with 12 bases sitting between them. The chain's CDR3 is CASSFGSGGEQYF. The CDR3 bases are TGTGCCAGCAGCTTTGGTTCTGGGGGCGAGCAGTACTTC.

The sample holds many counts of this clonotype. This chain joins TRBV10-3 and TRBJ2-5; D is ambiguous. The CDR3 loop spans 14 amino acids. V shed 2 bases and J shed 1 base, with 8 bases lying between them. The germline gives CDR1 ENHRY, CDR2 SYGVKD. CDR3 sequence: CAISEVMGQETQYF. Here the CDR3 DNA reads TGTGCCATCAGTGAGGTCATGGGCCAAGAGACCCAGTACTTC.

V usage is TRBV2 and J usage is TRBJ2-7, with 9 nucleotides matching TRBD2. Looked up from germline, CDR1 is SNHLY and CDR2 is FYNNEI. V lost 6 bases to trimming and J lost 3 bases; unmatched junction nucleotides: 12. The CDR3 covers 16 residues. CDR3 DNA: TGTGCCAGCAGGTGTGGTCTAGCGGGAACTTTCTACGAGCAGTACTTC. Residues: CASRCGLAGTFYEQYF.

This clonotype was picked up a small number of times. The J gene is TRBJ2-3, the V gene TRBV4-1, with D uncertain. Per germline, CDR1 MGHRA and CDR2 YSYEKL. V was shortened by 1 base and J by 1 base, with 15 bases between the two germline ends. The length of the CDR3 is 17 residues. CDR3 bases: TGCGCCAGCAGCCAAGGGGCTGGGCGTCAGCGCACAGATACGCAGTATTTT. This sequence encodes CASSQGAGRQRTDTQYF.

The rearrangement joins TRBV7-2 to TRBJ2-7, with D possibly TRBD2 on 5 matching bases. In germline, CDR1 is SGHTA, CDR2 FQGNSA. Trimming took 1 base from V and 0 from J, leaving 10 bases between them. The CDR3 totals 15 residues. The CDR3: CASSLGLGSSYEQYF. CDR3 in DNA: TGTGCCAGCAGCTTAGGGCTGGGGAGCTCCTACGAGCAGTACTTC.

V usage is TRBV20-1 and J usage is TRBJ2-7, with a weak D call TRBD1 (5 bases). V gave up 1 base and J gave up 2 bases, with 12 bases separating them. Germline V gives CDR1 DFQATT, CDR2 SNEGSKA (reference sequence). This CDR3 region has 14 residues. The CDR3 here is CSARASTVTYEQYV. In DNA form, the CDR3 reads TGCAGTGCTAGAGCGTCGACAGTTACCTACGAGCAGTACGTC.

This clonotype was picked up many times. V and J are TRBV5-6 and TRBJ2-7; D not certain. Germline V gene sequence: CDR1 SGHDT, CDR2 YYEEEE. Trimming shortened V by 4 bases and J by 3 bases, and 5 bases separated the two germline ends. This CDR3 spans 11 amino acids. The CDR3 here is CASSGNYEQYF. For the CDR3, the DNA is TGTGCCAGCAGCGGGAACTACGAGCAGTACTTC.

The chain has TRBV29-1 and TRBJ1-2; D is undetermined. The CDR3 is 13 amino acids. V lost 1 base and J 6 bases, leaving 12 bases between the germline ends. Germline V lookup: CDR1 SQVTM, CDR2 ANQGSEA. CDR3 DNA sequence: TGCAGCGTTGAAGTGGGAACAGTCAATGGCTACACCTTC. Amino acids: CSVEVGTVNGYTF.

The genes are TRBV7-2 and TRBJ2-1; D gene unclear. V gave up 5 bases and J gave up 3 bases, with 17 bases separating them. The CDR3 contains 16 residues. CDR1 SGHTA and CDR2 FQGNSA come from the germline V gene. CDR3 amino acids: CASSPKARNFYNEQFF. In DNA form, the CDR3 reads TGTGCCAGCAGCCCAAAGGCGCGGAACTTCTACAATGAGCAGTTCTTC.

This clonotype occurred a few times. The chain employs TRBV24-1 and TRBJ2-1; no reliable D call. This CDR3 has 15 residues. In germline, CDR1 is KGHDR, CDR2 SFDVKD. The V and J ends lost 4 bases and 0 bases respectively, with 9 bases between them. CDR3 sequence: CATSDPYSSYNEQFF. The CDR3 bases are TGTGCCACCAGTGACCCATATAGCTCCTACAATGAGCAGTTCTTC.

The rearrangement links TRBV27 to TRBJ2-5; 7 positions agree with TRBD1. The V and J ends lost 7 bases and 5 bases, in that order; junction bases with no gene match: 16. CDR1 is MNHEY, CDR2 SMNVEV, per germline (reference sequence). The CDR3 is 16 residues long. CDR3 in amino acids: CASKGASNVARETQYF. CDR3 nucleotide sequence: TGTGCCAGCAAGGGGGCGTCAAATGTAGCGCGTGAGACCCAGTACTTC.

This clonotype was seen a handful of times. The gene calls are TRBV7-9 and TRBJ1-1, with 7 bases aligning to TRBD1. The germline CDR1 and CDR2 sequences are SEHNR and FQNEAQ (reference sequence). Losses at the gene ends were 6 bases for V and 6 bases for J; bases not matched to a gene: 4. This CDR3 is built from 12 residues. CDR3 region: CASSSQGPEAFF. CDR3 nucleotides: TGTGCCAGCAGTTCACAGGGGCCTGAAGCTTTCTTT.

Comment on this clonotype: A read error may produce the germline difference seen at one junction end. Here the CDR3 reads CASSYSGGAYRGNF. The CDR3 coding sequence is TGTGCCAGCAGTTATAGCGGGGGGGCCTATCGGGGAAACTTC. The V and J genes are TRBV28 and TRBJ2-5; the match to TRBD2 covers 11 bases. Per germline, CDR1 MDHEN and CDR2 SYDVKM. The CDR3 runs 14 residues. The whole variable domain, remainder taken from reference TRBV28 and TRBJ2-5, is DVKVTQSSRYLVKRTGEKVFLECVQDMDHENMFWYRQDPGLGLRLIYFSYDVKMKEKGDIPEGYSVSREKKERFSLILESASTNQTSMYLCASSYSGGAYRGNFGPGTRLLVL.

This clonotype was observed a few times. V and J are TRBV7-3 and TRBJ2-7, with a possible D match to TRBD2 (7 bases). Trimming pared 6 bases from V and 3 bases from J, leaving 21 bases between. This CDR3 region has 16 residues. Germline CDR1 reads SGHTA; CDR2 reads FQGTGA. This CDR3 reads CASSSKTTGGGYEQYF. The CDR3 DNA reads as TGTGCCAGCAGTTCAAAAACTACGGGGGGCGGCTACGAGCAGTACTTC.

The chain combines TRBV28 with TRBJ1-6, with 9 bases lining up with TRBD1. With 6 bases clipped from V and 10 bases from J, the junction kept 10 bases outside the gene matches. This CDR3 is 15 amino acids long. Germline CDR1 is MDHEN and CDR2 is SYDVKM. The chain's CDR3 is CASSLGQGRHSPLHF. The CDR3 DNA reads as TGTGCCAGCAGCCTGGGACAGGGACGGCACTCACCCCTCCACTTT.

This chain joins TRBV7-6 and TRBJ2-7, with TRBD1 matching over 9 bases. The CDR3 spans 15 residues. In germline, CDR1 is SGHVS, CDR2 FNYEAQ. V lost 5 bases to trimming and J lost 2 bases; unmatched junction nucleotides: 7. The CDR3 nucleotides are TGTGCCAGCAGCCCCGGGCGGGACAGGGCCTACGAGCAGTACTTC. Amino acid sequence: CASSPGRDRAYEQYF.

In this sample, this clonotype turned up many times. The rearrangement uses TRBV9 and TRBJ2-1, with D tentatively TRBD2 (5 bases). Trimming took 4 bases from V and 0 from J, leaving 23 bases between them. Germline lookup yields CDR1 SGDLS and CDR2 YYNGEE. This CDR3 is 19 amino acids long. CDR3 DNA sequence: TGTGCCAGCAGCCCACGGCAACCTTGGACTGTCAGCTCCTACAATGAGCAGTTCTTC. This sequence encodes CASSPRQPWTVSSYNEQFF.

This rearrangement joins TRBV4-1 to TRBJ2-1; TRBD1 might be the D (6 bases). Trimming took off 4 bases at V and 0 bases at J, with 19 bases between the two ends. Germline V gene sequence: CDR1 MGHRA, CDR2 YSYEKL. The CDR3 has 18 residues. Here the CDR3 reads CASSPLGTQYNSYNEQFF. As DNA, the CDR3 is TGCGCCAGCAGCCCATTAGGGACACAATACAACTCCTACAATGAGCAGTTCTTC.

The rearrangement joins TRBV25-1 to TRBJ2-5, with D uncertain. The germline gives CDR1 MGHDK, CDR2 SYGVNS. Deletions cut 9 bases from V and 7 bases from J, with 12 bases between. There are 11 residues in the CDR3. CDR3 bases: TGTGCCAGTCTCAATCTCGGGACCCAGTACTTC. Protein: CASLNLGTQYF.

The genes are TRBV5-1 and TRBJ2-2; TRBD2 agrees at 12 bases. The CDR3 spans 16 residues. V was clipped by 4 bases and J by 4 bases; unmatched bases: 5. Germline CDR1 is SGHRS and CDR2 is YFSETQ. In DNA form, the CDR3 reads TGCGCCAGCAGCCAAAGACTAGCGGGGGCCACCGGGGAGCTGTTTTTT. It is translated as CASSQRLAGATGELFF.